This T cell receptor beta chain emerged from a study of CD8 T cells in ankylosing spondylitis. In the case of this clonotype: Its antigen is not known.

The V and J ends lost 5 bases and 6 bases respectively, with 17 bases between them. This CDR3 contains 15 residues. Germline CDR1 is SNHLY and CDR2 is FYNNEI. TCRdb called the 5' RACE reads again in MiXCR, with one record for every CDR3 protein. The table lists approximately 350,000 distinct CDR3 sequences, roughly 14% of them singletons. Study-wide results and limits: Disease-associated clones were reportedly significantly overrepresented in matched ankylosing spondylitis synovial fluid. What seemed typical of ankylosing spondylitis blood was a TCR beta motif built from eight highly homologous variants. Disease-linked clones displayed a CD8+ phenotype and appeared relatively rarely in peripheral blood.

This sequence joins TRBV2 and TRBJ1-5; the D gene is possibly TRBD1 (6 bases). The clonotype was recovered from a male donor with ankylosing spondylitis or in good health (not recorded which). Input material: blood, either unsorted or a sorted T cell fraction (not recorded which). The CDR3 loop is CASSPHPGAGQPQHF. DNA of the CDR3: TGTGCCAGCAGTCCACATCCAGGGGCAGGTCAGCCCCAGCATTTT.